This TCR beta chain originates from a study of shared clonotypes between healthy human individuals. Whole-study results and caveats: It was anticipated that sequencing depth would influence how many clonotypes donors shared.

V shed 3 bases, J shed 12 bases, and the junction held 21 bases outside the gene matches. The CDR3 has 17 residues. CDR1 is SGHNT and CDR2 is YYREEE in the germline V gene (reference sequence). Some clones are missing from TCRdb's copy, which holds only in-frame ones; the method was immunoSEQ multiplex PCR. The sample yields about 2.4 million clones, more than 90% seen once. Concerning this clone itself: The antigen is undetermined.

The TCR was taken from a man aged 18 to 30 in good health. The genes are TRBV5-4 and TRBJ2-1; 7 nucleotides line up with TRBD2. Sequencing input: naive CD4+ T cells sorted from blood. The subset here: CD45RA+ positively selected. CDR3 protein: CASSSAVGASGSKGQFF. The CDR3 DNA is TGTGCCAGCAGCTCCGCTGTCGGGGCTAGCGGTAGCAAGGGGCAGTTCTTC.